The 12 T cell receptor beta chains below were found in one sample sequenced in a study of CD8 T cells in Susac syndrome. Reverse transcription of roughly 0.45 to 1 ug RNA was performed with random hexamers. TCRdb re-derived calls from the immunoSEQ multiplex PCR reads in MiXCR, one entry per CDR3 protein. Of some 100,000 distinct CDR3 sequences listed, 95% are singletons. The material sequenced was CD8+ T cells from PBMCs. The receptor set was obtained from a human donor with Susac syndrome.

This rearrangement joins TRBV20-1 to TRBJ1-6; 8 positions match TRBD1. Germline lookup yields CDR1 DFQATT and CDR2 SNEGSKA (reference sequence). The CDR3 totals 15 residues. J lost 9 bases, V lost 0 bases, and 7 bases had no gene match. The CDR3 DNA reads as TGCAGTGCTAGAGATAGTCAGGGGGCAAGTTCACCCCTCCACTTT. Translating it yields CSARDSQGASSPLHF.

This clonotype has a single count. The rearrangement joins TRBV24-1 to TRBJ1-1; tentative D call: TRBD1 (5 bases). The CDR3 has 15 residues. Trimming removed 0 bases from V and 7 bases from J, with 14 bases in between. CDR1 and CDR2 from the germline V gene are KGHDR and SFDVKD. CDR3 loop: CATSDLLGARGEAFF. CDR3 nucleotides: TGTGCCACCAGTGATTTGCTCGGGGCACGGGGTGAAGCTTTCTTT.

The table lists this clonotype with a count of one. This chain links TRBV12-3 or TRBV12-4 with TRBJ2-1; possibly TRBD1 for D (6 bases). Trimming shortened V by 6 bases and J by 5 bases, and 11 bases separated the two germline ends. This CDR3 comprises 13 residues. CDR3 residues: CASSLQGNNEQFF. The CDR3 bases are TGTGCCAGCAGCCTACAGGGAAACAATGAGCAGTTCTTC.

The chain uses TRBV28 and TRBJ2-7, with D tentatively TRBD2 (5 bases). V lost 6 bases and J 5 bases, leaving 11 bases between the germline ends. The CDR3 length is 12 residues. Germline CDR1 and CDR2: MDHEN and SYDVKM. The CDR3 protein is CASSPARDEQYF. The CDR3 DNA is TGTGCCAGCAGCCCCGCGAGGGACGAGCAGTACTTC.

The J gene is TRBJ2-2, the V gene TRBV12-3 or TRBV12-4, with no clear D. The CDR3 is 14 residues long. V dropped 5 bases and J dropped 5 bases, with 12 bases sitting between them. CDR3 protein: CASSLREQTGELFF. Written as DNA, the CDR3 is TGTGCCAGCAGTCTTAGGGAACAAACCGGGGAGCTGTTTTTT.

The rearrangement uses TRBV15 and TRBJ2-5; the match to TRBD2 covers 9 bases. Trimming at V came to 1 base and at J to 0 bases, leaving 12 bases not matched to a gene. The CDR3 covers 19 residues. Germline CDR1 LNHNV, CDR2 YYDKDF (reference sequence). CDR3 nucleotides: TGTGCCACCAGCAGAGCTCTGGGCACTAGCGGGCCGAACCAAGAGACCCAGTACTTC. Protein: CATSRALGTSGPNQETQYF. The entire variable domain, with the rest obtained from reference TRBV15 and TRBJ2-5, is as follows: DAMVIQNPRYQVTQFGKPVTLSCSQTLNHNVMYWYQQKSSQAPKLLFHYYDKDFNNEADTPDNFQSRRPNTSFCFLDIRSPGLGDTAMYLCATSRALGTSGPNQETQYFGPGTRLLVL.

This sequence joins TRBV13 and TRBJ1-2; D is uncertain. Germline lookup yields CDR1 PRHDT and CDR2 FYEKMQ (reference sequence). The CDR3 is made up of 15 amino acids. Trimming pared 5 bases from V and 9 bases from J, leaving 22 bases between. This chain's CDR3 is CASSVDKDYAQSYTF. CDR3 coding DNA: TGTGCCAGCAGCGTTGACAAAGACTACGCCCAAAGCTACACCTTC.

The chain is built from TRBV5-1 and TRBJ2-1, with D hard to call. This CDR3 has 11 amino acids. CDR1 SGHRS and CDR2 YFSETQ come from the germline V gene. Trimming pared 1 base from V and 12 bases from J, leaving 8 bases between. The CDR3 is CASSLREVQFF. The CDR3 DNA follows: TGCGCCAGCAGCTTGAGAGAAGTGCAGTTCTTC.

This chain uses TRBV7-3 with TRBJ1-1; the D gene is possibly TRBD1 (6 bases). V shed 0 bases and J shed 5 bases, with 13 bases lying between them. Germline CDR1 and CDR2: SGHTA and FQGTGA. CDR3 size: 15 residues. The CDR3: CASSLTAGARTEAFF. CDR3 coding DNA: TGTGCCAGCAGCTTAACGGCGGGGGCTAGGACTGAAGCTTTCTTT.

This chain joins TRBV7-2 and TRBJ2-5; D is perhaps TRBD1 (5 bases). This CDR3 is built from 14 residues. Germline assignment: CDR1 SGHTA and CDR2 FQGNSA. V was trimmed by 4 bases and J by 4 bases, leaving 13 bases between them. The CDR3 loop is CASSWVRETETQYF. The CDR3 nucleotides read TGTGCCAGCAGCTGGGTCAGGGAAACAGAGACCCAGTACTTC. The variable domain in full, completed from reference TRBV7-2 and TRBJ2-5, reads GAGVSQSPSNKVTEKGKDVELRCDPISGHTALYWYRQSLGQGLEFLIYFQGNSAPDKSGLPSDRFSAERTGGSVSTLTIQRTQQEDSAVYLCASSWVRETETQYFGPGTRLLVL.

This sequence joins TRBV1 and TRBJ2-7; no DNA check was done on the table's D call, TRBD1. TRBV1 is an annotated pseudogene. CDR3 length equals 15 residues. The CDR3 DNA follows: TGCACCAGCAGCCAAGGACAGGGAGGAACCTACGAGCAGTACTTC. It specifies CTSSQGQGGTYEQYF.

The V call is TRBV18, the J call TRBJ1-5; TRBD1 matches at 11 bases. The germline gives CDR1 KGHSH, CDR2 LQKENI. This CDR3 region has 17 residues. After removal of 3 bases from V and 0 bases from J, the junction contained 4 bases not matched to a gene. This CDR3 reads CASSPGTGGNSNQPQHF. In DNA, the CDR3 is TGTGCCAGCTCACCCGGGACAGGGGGGAATAGCAATCAGCCCCAGCATTTT.